Shown below are 27 T cell receptor beta chains from a single sample sequenced in a study of T cell responses to AZD1222 COVID-19 vaccine (dated by TCRdb to the early 2020s). What the time point label conveys for this sample: baseline before first vaccination. Libraries came from the immunoSEQ multiplex PCR assay. TCRdb limited this immuneACCESS table to in-frame rearrangements with V and J called. A share of clones is missing; checked studies link under half to unresolved V genes, and the rest is unexplained. A total of 60,000 or so clones appear in this sample, about 79% of them only once. Approximately 20% of the sample belongs to the ten largest clones. The sequencing used peripheral blood, collected on day 0 of AZD1222 vaccination. The receptors shown here come from an adult in good health.

As DNA, the CDR3 is TGCAGCGTAATAACAGGGGGCTACGAGCAGTACTTC. Translating it yields CSVITGGYEQYF. The V and J genes are TRBV29-1 and TRBJ2-7; 8 bases are a match to TRBD1. This CDR3 has 12 amino acids. Trimming at V came to 6 bases and at J to 3 bases, leaving 4 bases not matched to a gene. Germline-derived CDR1 and CDR2 are SQVTM and ANQGSEA.

This clone has a single count. The chain links TRBV11-3 to TRBJ1-3; possibly TRBD1 for D (5 bases). CDR1 SGHNT and CDR2 YENEEA come from the germline V gene. The V end lost 2 bases, the J end lost 4 bases, and 6 bases lay between the germline ends. CDR3 length: 13 amino acids. The CDR3 is CASSLWDGNTIYF. In nucleotides, the CDR3 is TGTGCCAGCAGCTTATGGGACGGAAACACCATATATTTT.

The chain employs TRBV7-2 and TRBJ1-2; 9 bases are a match to TRBD1. The CDR3 loop spans 16 amino acids. V shed 4 bases and J 6 bases; nucleotides not matched to a gene: 12. Germline CDR1 SGHTA, CDR2 FQGNSA. The DNA for the CDR3 is TGTGCCAGCAGCTCGACCGGGACAGGGCAATACGATGGCTACACCTTC. Translated: CASSSTGTGQYDGYTF.

CDR3 nucleotide sequence: TGTGCCAGCAGTCACCCCTATAGCGGGAACACCGGGGAGCTGTTTTTT. Its translation is CASSHPYSGNTGELFF. The chain employs TRBV6-6 and TRBJ2-2; a weak D match, TRBD2 (6 bases). Germline V gene data show CDR1 as MNHNY and CDR2 as SVGAGI (reference sequence). The CDR3 is 16 residues long. V shed 5 bases and J shed 1 base, with 14 bases lying between them.

The rearrangement uses TRBV2 and TRBJ1-5, with TRBD1 identical over 10 bases. CDR1 and CDR2 from the germline V gene are SNHLY and FYNNEI. V lost 4 bases and J lost 6; bases outside the gene matches: 6. This CDR3 has 15 amino acids. The CDR3 region has the DNA TGTGCCAGCAGTGTGGGGACAGGGGTGATTCAGCCCCAGCATTTT. Translated, it gives CASSVGTGVIQPQHF.

CDR3 sequence: CASRGREDSPLHF. DNA of the CDR3: TGCGCCAGCAGGGGCAGGGAGGATTCACCCCTCCACTTT. The chain employs TRBV5-1 and TRBJ1-6, with D possibly TRBD1 on 5 matching bases. Per the germline V gene, CDR1 is SGHRS and CDR2 is YFSETQ. The V end was cut by 5 bases, the J end by 8 bases, with 11 bases between. The CDR3 totals 13 residues.

This clone was observed a handful of times. The rearrangement joins TRBV7-3 to TRBJ1-2, with TRBD1 matching over 10 bases. The germline gives CDR1 SGHTA, CDR2 FQGTGA. This CDR3 has 14 residues. V was pared by 4 bases and J by 7 bases, with 6 bases of the junction left unmatched. CDR3 protein: CASSSGQGIGGYTF. The DNA of the CDR3 is TGTGCCAGCAGCTCGGGACAGGGGATCGGTGGCTACACCTTC.

J is TRBJ1-5 and V is TRBV19, with D perhaps matching TRBD1 (6 bases). Trimming removed 4 bases from V and 2 bases from J, with 12 bases in between. Germline CDR1 is LNHDA and CDR2 is SQIVND (reference sequence). There are 15 residues in the CDR3. In DNA, the CDR3 is TGTGCCAGTAGTAGGGGGGCCGCTGGCAATCAGCCCCAGCATTTT. This sequence encodes CASSRGAAGNQPQHF.

This chain links TRBV14 with TRBJ2-1, with D tentatively TRBD2 (5 bases). The germline V gene encodes CDR1 SGHDN and CDR2 FVKESK. The CDR3 sequence is 16 residues long. Trimming took 4 bases from V and 0 from J, leaving 13 bases between them. DNA for the CDR3: TGTGCCAGCAGCCGGGCGCCGGAGGCCTCCTACAATGAGCAGTTCTTC. Protein product: CASSRAPEASYNEQFF.

The chain combines TRBV24-1 with TRBJ2-2, with D unresolved. The CDR3 extends over 14 amino acids. The germline V and J ends were trimmed by 6 bases and 1 base, with 8 bases remaining between them. The germline CDR1 and CDR2 sequences are KGHDR and SFDVKD. The CDR3 loop reads CATSFSGNTGELFF. DNA for the CDR3: TGTGCCACCAGTTTTTCGGGGAACACCGGGGAGCTGTTTTTT.

The CDR3 reads CASSTRPQPQHF. The CDR3 coding sequence is TGTGCCAGCAGTACCCGCCCCCAGCCCCAGCATTTT. The chain has TRBV6-5 and TRBJ1-5; D gene ambiguous. The CDR3 spans 12 residues. Per germline, CDR1 MNHEY and CDR2 SVGAGI. Trimming took 5 bases from V and 7 from J, leaving 9 bases between them.

In DNA form, the CDR3 reads TGCGCCAGCAGCTTGGGACAGGGAGTGGCCGGGGAGCTGTTTTTT. Protein sequence: CASSLGQGVAGELFF. The chain employs TRBV5-1 and TRBJ2-2, with TRBD1 matching over 7 bases. Germline V gene sequence: CDR1 SGHRS, CDR2 YFSETQ. The V and J ends lost 0 bases and 6 bases, in that order; junction bases with no gene match: 5. CDR3 size: 15 residues.

This chain links TRBV6-5 with TRBJ1-4, with 7 bases matching TRBD1. There are 14 residues in the CDR3. V was clipped by 5 bases and J by 8 bases; unmatched bases: 8. CDR1 and CDR2 from the germline V gene are MNHEY and SVGAGI. CDR3 nucleotides: TGTGCCAGCAGTCGCACCTGGGACAGAGAAAAACTGTTTTTT. Its translation: CASSRTWDREKLFF.

The genes are TRBV28 and TRBJ1-6; unclear D gene. The CDR3 loop spans 12 amino acids. Trimming removed 5 bases at V and 12 bases at J, with 11 bases between. The V gene's germline CDR1 is MDHEN and CDR2 SYDVKM. The CDR3 sequence is CASSAQPGPLHF. The CDR3, as DNA: TGTGCCAGCAGTGCTCAACCCGGACCCCTCCACTTT.

The J gene is TRBJ1-2, the V gene TRBV5-1; TRBD1 might be the D (6 bases). CDR3 length: 13 amino acids. CDR1 is SGHRS and CDR2 is YFSETQ in the germline V gene. Deletions cut 0 bases from V and 8 bases from J, with 11 bases between. In DNA, the CDR3 is TGCGCCAGCAGCTTGGCAGGGGAGGGCGGCTACACCTTC. Protein: CASSLAGEGGYTF.

The V call is TRBV6-2 or TRBV6-3, the J call TRBJ2-7; TRBD1 agrees at 9 bases. CDR3 size: 13 residues. The J segment lost 6 bases and the V segment lost 5 bases, leaving 5 bases of the junction unmatched. Per the germline V gene, CDR1 is MNHEY and CDR2 is SVGEGT. The CDR3 DNA follows: TGTGCCAGCAGTCCAGGACAGGGGCCCGAGCAGTACGTC. Amino acid sequence: CASSPGQGPEQYV.

The chain has TRBV27 and TRBJ2-5; 7 bases line up with TRBD1. The junction had 14 bases not matched to a gene; V was cut back by 5 bases and J by 2 bases. Germline values: CDR1 MNHEY, CDR2 SMNVEV (reference sequence). The CDR3 consists of 17 residues. CDR3 protein: CASSQTDRAIHQETQYF. The DNA of the CDR3 is TGTGCCAGCAGTCAGACCGACAGGGCCATCCATCAAGAGACCCAGTACTTC.

This chain uses TRBV5-4 with TRBJ1-2; D possibly corresponds to TRBD1 (6 bases). Germline CDR1 and CDR2: SGHNT and YYREEE (reference sequence). Trimming removed 0 bases from V and 4 bases from J, with 16 bases in between. The CDR3 extends over 16 amino acids. CDR3 in DNA: TGTGCCAGCAGCTTGGGACGACGACAGGACTCCTATGGCTACACCTTC. Protein sequence: CASSLGRRQDSYGYTF.

The J gene is TRBJ2-3, the V gene TRBV19; maybe TRBD2 (6 bases). This CDR3 comprises 16 residues. The germline V gene has CDR1 LNHDA and CDR2 SQIVND (reference sequence). Trimming cost V 3 bases and J 0 bases, with 13 bases left between them. The CDR3 loop is CASSMKVAGSTDTQYF. CDR3 bases: TGTGCCAGTAGTATGAAGGTCGCGGGGAGCACAGATACGCAGTATTTT.

The chain employs TRBV7-9 and TRBJ2-5; D unresolved. Germline CDR1 and CDR2: SEHNR and FQNEAQ (reference sequence). The CDR3 consists of 12 residues. The ends were cut back, 3 bases at V and 5 bases at J, with 7 bases in the middle. The CDR3: CASSFLGETQYF. The CDR3 DNA is TGTGCCAGCAGCTTTCTGGGGGAGACCCAGTACTTC.

This clone was seen just once. V is TRBV19 and J is TRBJ1-1; D unclear. CDR3 length: 13 residues. Germline V lookup: CDR1 LNHDA, CDR2 SQIVND (reference sequence). V lost 3 bases and J 5 bases, leaving 10 bases between the germline ends. DNA of the CDR3: TGTGCCAGTAGTATGGAGGGTAGGACTGAAGCTTTCTTT. Protein product: CASSMEGRTEAFF.

V is TRBV9 and J is TRBJ2-7, with D possibly being TRBD1 (5 bases). Trimming pared 2 bases from V and 0 bases from J, leaving 9 bases between. This CDR3 has 14 residues. Germline V gene sequence: CDR1 SGDLS, CDR2 YYNGEE. The CDR3 DNA reads TGTGCCAGCAGCGTGACGACAGTCTCCTACGAGCAGTACTTC. The encoded protein is CASSVTTVSYEQYF. The entire variable domain, with the rest obtained from reference TRBV9 and TRBJ2-7, is as follows: DSGVTQTPKHLITATGQRVTLRCSPRSGDLSVYWYQQSLDQGLQFLIQYYNGEERAKGNILERFSAQQFPDLHSELNLSSLELGDSALYFCASSVTTVSYEQYFGPGTRLTVT.

This sequence joins TRBV11-3 and TRBJ2-2, with D unresolved. The CDR3 runs 14 residues. V lost 1 base and J lost 4, with 7 bases in between. Germline V lookup: CDR1 SGHNT, CDR2 YENEEA. CDR3 in amino acids: CASSLVTLTGELFF. In nucleotides, the CDR3 is TGTGCCAGCAGCTTAGTGACACTCACCGGGGAGCTGTTTTTT.

The chain's CDR3 is CASTWTGPWEAFF. Written as DNA, the CDR3 is TGTGCCAGCACTTGGACAGGCCCTTGGGAAGCTTTCTTT. The V call is TRBV28, the J call TRBJ1-1; 7 positions agree with TRBD1. CDR1 MDHEN and CDR2 SYDVKM come from the germline V gene. The CDR3 is made up of 13 amino acids. The ends lost 7 bases at V and 8 bases at J; junction bases unmatched: 10.

The chain uses TRBV30 and TRBJ1-4; D not certain. The CDR3 extends over 13 amino acids. The germline CDR1 and CDR2 sequences are GTSNPN and SVGIG (reference sequence). With 6 bases removed from V and 4 bases from J, the gap between germline ends came to 12 bases. The CDR3 reads CACDGPGNEKLFF. The CDR3 coding sequence is TGTGCCTGTGACGGACCGGGTAATGAAAAACTGTTTTTT.

CDR3 bases: TGTGCCAGCAGCGTGACAGAGGAGGCAATTCAGTACTTC. Its protein is CASSVTEEAIQYF. This sequence joins TRBV7-2 and TRBJ2-4, with D possibly called TRBD1 or TRBD2 (5 bases each). The CDR3 is 13 amino acids. CDR1 and CDR2 (germline): SGHTA, FQGNSA. Trimming took off 5 bases at V and 10 bases at J, with 15 bases between the two ends.

The rearrangement uses TRBV19 and TRBJ1-4; tentatively, D is TRBD1 (5 bases). Per the germline V gene, CDR1 is LNHDA and CDR2 is SQIVND (reference sequence). The CDR3 extends over 15 amino acids. Deletions cut 6 bases from V and 0 bases from J, with 11 bases between. CDR3 sequence: CASSDRQATNEKLFF. CDR3 coding DNA: TGTGCCAGTAGCGACAGACAAGCAACTAATGAAAAACTGTTTTTT.